Following are 31 T cell receptor beta chains from one sample sequenced in a study of CXCR3-negative and CXCR3-positive naive CD8 T cells. cDNA libraries for TRB were generated by 5' RACE incorporating UMI labels. From the 5' RACE reads, TCRdb lists one entry per CDR3 protein and no DNA. This listing includes roughly 90,000 distinct CDR3 sequences. The specimen was naive CXCR3- CD8+ T cells from blood. Subset given: CD45RO-CCR7+CD27+CD95- naive CD8+ T cells lacking CXCR3 (TNR3-). The receptors shown here come from a human donor in good health. Some clones in this sample may be carry-over from other donors' samples.

The gene calls are TRBV12-5 and TRBJ2-7; TCRdb's D call of TRBD2 is untestable without DNA. Per the germline V gene, CDR1 is LGHNT and CDR2 is FRNRAP. The CDR3 covers 19 residues. The CDR3 here is CASGLVLFGIGGRAYEQYF.

The chain employs TRBV5-1 and TRBJ2-1. Germline V gene sequence: CDR1 SGHRS, CDR2 YFSETQ. This CDR3 is 14 amino acids long. The CDR3 spells CASSLQGIYNEQFF.

The chain uses TRBV23-1 and TRBJ2-7; as DNA is missing, the TRBD1 call by TCRdb cannot be tested. TRBV23-1 is flagged as an ORF with uncertain function. This CDR3 contains 21 residues. The CDR3 sequence is CASSQPKRPGPKVSNDYEQYF.

This chain links TRBV20-1 with TRBJ2-1; TCRdb returns TRBD1, unconfirmable since there is no DNA. This CDR3 comprises 14 residues. Germline V lookup: CDR1 DFQATT, CDR2 SNEGSKA (reference sequence). The CDR3 region is CSARGGRDYNEQFF.

The chain recombines TRBV7-2 with TRBJ2-1; without DNA, the TCRdb call of TRBD2 cannot be checked. Germline V gives CDR1 SGHTA, CDR2 FQGNSA. The CDR3 spans 15 residues. The CDR3 loop is CASSLYGEAYNEQFF.

The rearrangement joins TRBV29-1 to TRBJ2-1; the TRBD2 assignment by TCRdb is unverifiable without DNA. This CDR3 spans 13 amino acids. Germline V gene data show CDR1 as SQVTM and CDR2 as ANQGSEA. CDR3 region: CSVEDQGGDEQFF.

The V gene is TRBV7-8, the J gene TRBJ2-7; lacking DNA, the TRBD2 call made by TCRdb goes unchecked. From germline, CDR1 is SGHVS and CDR2 FQNEAQ. The CDR3 has 15 residues. This chain's CDR3 is CASSPAVGSSYEQYF.

The gene calls are TRBV3-1 and TRBJ2-3. CDR3 length equals 15 residues. Germline assignment: CDR1 LGHDT and CDR2 YNNKEL (reference sequence). The CDR3 loop is CASSQDTSSTDTQYF.

The V and J genes are TRBV28 and TRBJ2-1; TCRdb gives TRBD1 as the D gene, but with no DNA this cannot be confirmed. Germline CDR1 reads MDHEN; CDR2 reads SYDVKM. This CDR3 spans 16 amino acids. Here the CDR3 reads CASSLGAGTPSNEQFF.

The chain combines TRBV23-1 with TRBJ2-7; TCRdb designates TRBD1, a call that cannot be tested without DNA. TRBV23-1 is an ORF for which the function is uncertain. The CDR3 is 16 residues long. Here the CDR3 reads CASSQSGRTAPYEQYF.

V usage is TRBV12-3 or TRBV12-4 and J usage is TRBJ2-1; the D gene TCRdb calls, TRBD2, cannot be checked with no DNA. The CDR3 runs 16 residues. The CDR3 protein is CASSFSGLRTSGEQFF.

This sequence joins TRBV3-1 and TRBJ1-6. Germline CDR1 is LGHDT and CDR2 is YNNKEL (reference sequence). There are 21 residues in the CDR3. The CDR3 sequence: CASSQEYGVLGSSSYNSPLHF.

This rearrangement joins TRBV7-2 to TRBJ2-1; TCRdb gives TRBD2 as the D gene, but with no DNA this cannot be confirmed. CDR3 length: 15 residues. Germline V gene data show CDR1 as SGHTA and CDR2 as FQGNSA. CDR3 protein: CASSSGLAGHNEQFF.

The chain couples TRBV29-1 to TRBJ2-3; there is no DNA to check the TCRdb D call of TRBD2. Looked up from germline, CDR1 is SQVTM and CDR2 is ANQGSEA. The length of the CDR3 is 18 residues. CDR3 sequence reads: CSVEGGVVTSGSTDTQYF.

The V gene is TRBV7-7, the J gene TRBJ1-1. This CDR3 region has 13 residues. Germline V CDR1 and CDR2: SSHAT, FNYEAQ (reference sequence). The CDR3 is CASSLEIGGEAFF.

The chain recombines TRBV6-6 with TRBJ1-1. The CDR3 has 12 amino acids. CDR1 and CDR2 from the germline V gene are MNHNY and SVGAGI (reference sequence). CDR3 loop: CASSYSGGEAFF.

The chain links TRBV15 to TRBJ2-3; TCRdb proposes TRBD2, but this gene call is untestable without DNA. Germline V gene lookup returns CDR1 LNHNV and CDR2 YYDKDF (reference sequence). The CDR3 consists of 15 residues. The CDR3 is CATSETSGETDTQYF. The whole variable domain, filled in from reference TRBV15 and TRBJ2-3, reads DAMVIQNPRYQVTQFGKPVTLSCSQTLNHNVMYWYQQKSSQAPKLLFHYYDKDFNNEADTPDNFQSRRPNTSFCFLDIRSPGLGDTAMYLCATSETSGETDTQYFGPGTRLTVL.

The chain links TRBV7-8 to TRBJ2-2; TCRdb names TRBD2, which stays unverified in the absence of DNA. Per the germline V gene, CDR1 is SGHVS and CDR2 is FQNEAQ. There are 18 residues in the CDR3. The CDR3: CASSLRSIAGVDTGELFF.

V is TRBV5-5 and J is TRBJ2-3. The CDR3 has 14 residues. CDR1 SGHKS and CDR2 YYEKEE come from the germline V gene (reference sequence). Here the CDR3 reads CASSFASNTDTQYF.

The V gene is TRBV20-1, the J gene TRBJ1-3. CDR1 and CDR2 (germline): DFQATT, SNEGSKA (reference sequence). This CDR3 contains 11 residues. This CDR3 reads CSAPYGNTIYF.

The chain is built from TRBV29-1 and TRBJ1-1; as DNA is missing, the TRBD1 call by TCRdb cannot be tested. CDR1 SQVTM and CDR2 ANQGSEA come from the germline V gene. The CDR3 has 12 residues. The CDR3 protein is CSDLRGGTEAFF.

The chain combines TRBV5-1 with TRBJ2-7; the TRBD1 assignment by TCRdb is unverifiable without DNA. CDR3 length: 18 residues. Germline V CDR1 and CDR2: SGHRS, YFSETQ. CDR3 residues: CASSLGGAPTGGTYEQYF.

This rearrangement joins TRBV20-1 to TRBJ1-1. Germline CDR1 and CDR2: DFQATT and SNEGSKA (reference sequence). The CDR3 contains 12 residues. The CDR3 loop is CSASGVNTEAFF.

This chain joins TRBV5-1 and TRBJ1-1; TCRdb gives TRBD1 as the D gene, but with no DNA this cannot be confirmed. CDR3 length: 11 amino acids. Per the germline V gene, CDR1 is SGHRS and CDR2 is YFSETQ. This CDR3 reads CASTQGSEAFF.

V is TRBV6-6 and J is TRBJ2-7; the D call of TRBD1 rests on TCRdb alone, since no DNA is present to check it. This CDR3 contains 13 residues. Per the germline V gene, CDR1 is MNHNY and CDR2 is SVGAGI (reference sequence). Here the CDR3 reads CASAPGPGYEQYF.

J is TRBJ2-3 and V is TRBV15; TCRdb's D call of TRBD1 is untestable without DNA. The CDR3 covers 12 residues. Germline lookup yields CDR1 LNHNV and CDR2 YYDKDF (reference sequence). CDR3 sequence: CATRGVTDTQYF.

The V gene is TRBV12-3 or TRBV12-4, the J gene TRBJ1-2; TCRdb's D call of TRBD1 is untestable without DNA. The CDR3 runs to 13 residues. CDR3: CASSETGGEGYTF.

The genes are TRBV20-1 and TRBJ1-4; without DNA, the TCRdb call of TRBD1 cannot be checked. Germline V gene data show CDR1 as DFQATT and CDR2 as SNEGSKA (reference sequence). The CDR3 has 12 amino acids. The chain's CDR3 is CSAQGADEKLFF.

The rearrangement joins TRBV12-3 or TRBV12-4 to TRBJ2-3; the TCRdb D gene call, TRBD1, has no DNA to confirm it. This CDR3 is 15 amino acids long. The CDR3 spells CASSSGQGATDTQYF.

The rearrangement links TRBV7-9 to TRBJ2-5; TCRdb gives TRBD1 as the D gene, but with no DNA this cannot be confirmed. Germline assignment: CDR1 SEHNR and CDR2 FQNEAQ (reference sequence). The CDR3 totals 16 residues. The CDR3 region is CASSPQPGQTKETQYF.

The rearrangement links TRBV7-2 to TRBJ2-7. CDR1 is SGHTA, CDR2 FQGNSA, per germline. The length of the CDR3 is 12 residues. The CDR3 loop is CASSSEYYEQYF.